These 8 T cell receptor beta chains were all obtained from the same sample, sequenced in a study of blood T cell repertoires in COVID-19. The protocol was immunoSEQ multiplex PCR, while the TCRdb copy is restricted to in-frame clones and leaves out a portion. The sample yields 200,000 to 250,000 clones, around 86% seen once. Sequencing was performed on peripheral blood. The receptor source for this set is a woman between 50 and 59 years old with COVID-19, enrolled during active disease.

The chain employs TRBV19 and TRBJ2-2, with 7 nucleotides matching TRBD1. Germline-derived CDR1 and CDR2 are LNHDA and SQIVND (reference sequence). With V trimmed by 9 bases and J by 1 base, 2 bases remained unmatched. The CDR3 has 13 amino acids. The DNA for the CDR3 is TGTGCCAGCTACAGGGGGAACACCGGGGAGCTGTTTTTT. Its translation is CASYRGNTGELFF.

This clone has only a few counts. This sequence joins TRBV19 and TRBJ2-2; TRBD1 aligns across 7 bases. Germline CDR1 LNHDA, CDR2 SQIVND (reference sequence). The CDR3 totals 15 residues. The V segment lost 1 base and the J segment 5 bases; nucleotides outside the gene matches: 4. The CDR3 loop is CASSIATGSTGELFF. DNA for the CDR3: TGTGCCAGTAGTATAGCGACAGGGTCAACCGGGGAGCTGTTTTTT.

This chain connects TRBV11-2 to TRBJ2-2; TRBD2 matches 12 bases. Germline trimming cut 4 bases from V and 4 bases from J; bases unmatched to any gene: 10. The CDR3 consists of 18 residues. Germline lookup yields CDR1 SGHAT and CDR2 FQNNGV. CDR3 DNA sequence: TGTGCCAGCAGCTCCAATCTACTAGCGGGGGGCGCCACCGGGGAGCTGTTTTTT. Amino acid sequence: CASSSNLLAGGATGELFF.

This clone has just one count. The V gene is TRBV5-4, the J gene TRBJ2-1, with 7 bases aligning to TRBD2. CDR3 length: 13 amino acids. Germline V CDR1 and CDR2: SGHNT, YYREEE (reference sequence). The V segment lost 4 bases and the J segment 10 bases; nucleotides outside the gene matches: 8. The DNA for the CDR3 is TGTGCCAGCAGCGTTAGCGGGCCCAAAGAGCAGTTCTTC. This gives the protein CASSVSGPKEQFF.

This chain joins TRBV4-1 and TRBJ2-3; 9 bases align to TRBD1. Looked up from germline, CDR1 is MGHRA and CDR2 is YSYEKL. The CDR3 runs 18 residues. V gave up 0 bases and J gave up 1 base; unmatched junction bases: 8. The CDR3 nucleotides are TGCGCCAGCAGCCAAGAAGCACAGGGGGCGCTCCGCACAGATACGCAGTATTTT. It encodes CASSQEAQGALRTDTQYF.

This clone is a singleton in its sample. The genes are TRBV9 and TRBJ1-6; D remains ambiguous. Looked up from germline, CDR1 is SGDLS and CDR2 is YYNGEE. The V end was cut by 0 bases, the J end by 6 bases, with 10 bases between. This CDR3 has 15 residues. The CDR3 sequence is CASSVAGFGNSPLHF. For the CDR3, the DNA is TGTGCCAGCAGCGTAGCCGGGTTTGGTAATTCACCCCTCCACTTT.

The chain uses TRBV7-3 and TRBJ2-1; 8 bases line up with TRBD2. The CDR3 contains 17 residues. V lost 3 bases and J lost 10; bases outside the gene matches: 17. Germline lookup yields CDR1 SGHTA and CDR2 FQGTGA. The CDR3 DNA follows: TGTGCCAGCAGCTTCAAAAAGGGGCCTAGCGGGTCTCGGGAGCAGTTCTTC. Protein sequence: CASSFKKGPSGSREQFF.

This clone was seen a single time. This chain uses TRBV7-2 with TRBJ1-4; D is possibly TRBD1 (5 bases). CDR3 size: 15 residues. The germline CDR1 and CDR2 sequences are SGHTA and FQGNSA. The ends were cut back, 6 bases at V and 4 bases at J, with 15 bases in the middle. CDR3 nucleotide sequence: TGTGCCAGCAGATCCGTGGGGCCGGGTAATGAAAAACTGTTTTTT. It translates to CASRSVGPGNEKLFF. The whole variable domain, remainder taken from reference TRBV7-2 and TRBJ1-4, is GAGVSQSPSNKVTEKGKDVELRCDPISGHTALYWYRQSLGQGLEFLIYFQGNSAPDKSGLPSDRFSAERTGGSVSTLTIQRTQQEDSAVYLCASRSVGPGNEKLFFGSGTQLSVL.